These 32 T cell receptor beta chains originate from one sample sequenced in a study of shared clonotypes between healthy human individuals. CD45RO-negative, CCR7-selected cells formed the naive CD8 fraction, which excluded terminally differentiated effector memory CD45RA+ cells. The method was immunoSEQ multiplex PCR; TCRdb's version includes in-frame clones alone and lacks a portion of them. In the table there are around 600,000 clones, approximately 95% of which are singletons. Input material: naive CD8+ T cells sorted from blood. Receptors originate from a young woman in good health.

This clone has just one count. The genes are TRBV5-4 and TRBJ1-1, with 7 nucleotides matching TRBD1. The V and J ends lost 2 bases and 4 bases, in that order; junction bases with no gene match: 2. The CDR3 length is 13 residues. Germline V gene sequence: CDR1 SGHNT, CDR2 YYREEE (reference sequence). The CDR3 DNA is TGTGCCAGCAGCTTCACAGGGGCCACTGAAGCTTTCTTT. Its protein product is CASSFTGATEAFF.

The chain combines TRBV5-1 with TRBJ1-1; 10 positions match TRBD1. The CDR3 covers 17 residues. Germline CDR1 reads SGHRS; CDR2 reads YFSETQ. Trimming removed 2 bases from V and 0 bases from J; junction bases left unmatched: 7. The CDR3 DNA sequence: TGCGCCAGCAGCTTAAGGACAGGGGGTCGGATGAACACTGAAGCTTTCTTT. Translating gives CASSLRTGGRMNTEAFF. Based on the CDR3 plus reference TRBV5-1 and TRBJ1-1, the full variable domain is KAGVTQTPRYLIKTRGQQVTLSCSPISGHRSVSWYQQTPGQGLQFLFEYFSETQRNKGNFPGRFSGRQFSNSRSEMNVSTLELGDSALYLCASSLRTGGRMNTEAFFGQGTRLTVV.

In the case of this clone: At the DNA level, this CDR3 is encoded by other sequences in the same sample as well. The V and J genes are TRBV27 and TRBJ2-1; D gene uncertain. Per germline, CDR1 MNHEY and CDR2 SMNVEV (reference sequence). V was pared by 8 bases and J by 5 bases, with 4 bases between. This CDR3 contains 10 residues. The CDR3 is CASGNNEQFF. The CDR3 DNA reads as TGTGCCAGCGGCAACAATGAGCAGTTCTTC.

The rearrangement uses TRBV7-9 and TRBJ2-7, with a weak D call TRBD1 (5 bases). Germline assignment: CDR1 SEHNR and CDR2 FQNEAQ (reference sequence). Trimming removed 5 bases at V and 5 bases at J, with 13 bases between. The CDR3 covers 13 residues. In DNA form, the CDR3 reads TGTGCCAGCAGCCCCGGCAGGGTCAACGAGCAGTACTTC. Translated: CASSPGRVNEQYF. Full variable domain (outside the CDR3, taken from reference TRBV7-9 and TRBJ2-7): DTGVSQNPRHKITKRGQNVTFRCDPISEHNRLYWYRQTLGQGPEFLTYFQNEAQLEKSRLLSDRFSAERPKGSFSTLEIQRTEQGDSAMYLCASSPGRVNEQYFGPGTRLTVT.

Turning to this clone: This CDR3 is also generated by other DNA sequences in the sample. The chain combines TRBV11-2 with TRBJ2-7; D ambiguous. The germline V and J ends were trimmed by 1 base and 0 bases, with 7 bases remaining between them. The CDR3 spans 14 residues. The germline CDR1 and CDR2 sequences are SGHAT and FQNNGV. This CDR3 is CASSLVGSSYEQYF. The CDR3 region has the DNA TGTGCCAGCAGCTTAGTGGGTAGCTCCTACGAGCAGTACTTC.

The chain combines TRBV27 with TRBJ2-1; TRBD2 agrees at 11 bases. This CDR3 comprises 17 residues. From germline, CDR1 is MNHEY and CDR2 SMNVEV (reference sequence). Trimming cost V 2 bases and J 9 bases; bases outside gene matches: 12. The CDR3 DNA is TGTGCCAGCAGTTTAACGTCACTAGCGGGAGAGTGGGGTGAGCAGTTCTTC. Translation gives CASSLTSLAGEWGEQFF.

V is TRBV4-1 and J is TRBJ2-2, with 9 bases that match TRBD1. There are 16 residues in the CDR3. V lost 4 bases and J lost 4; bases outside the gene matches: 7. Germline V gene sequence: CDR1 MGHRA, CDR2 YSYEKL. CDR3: CASSPRTGDATGELFF. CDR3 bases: TGCGCCAGCAGCCCACGGACAGGGGATGCCACCGGGGAGCTGTTTTTT.

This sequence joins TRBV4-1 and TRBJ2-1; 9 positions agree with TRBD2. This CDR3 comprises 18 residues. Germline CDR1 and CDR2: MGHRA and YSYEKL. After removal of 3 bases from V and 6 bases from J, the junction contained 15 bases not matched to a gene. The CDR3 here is CASSHPLVAGVSGNEQFF. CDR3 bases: TGCGCCAGCAGCCATCCCTTGGTAGCGGGAGTTTCTGGCAATGAGCAGTTCTTC.

The CDR3: CASSPSGNTNEQFF. In DNA, the CDR3 is TGTGCCAGCAGCCCGAGCGGGAATACGAATGAGCAGTTCTTC. The chain employs TRBV27 and TRBJ2-1, with 7 bases aligning to TRBD2. The V gene's germline CDR1 is MNHEY and CDR2 SMNVEV (reference sequence). The CDR3 is made up of 14 amino acids. Trimming at V came to 6 bases and at J to 7 bases, leaving 9 bases not matched to a gene.

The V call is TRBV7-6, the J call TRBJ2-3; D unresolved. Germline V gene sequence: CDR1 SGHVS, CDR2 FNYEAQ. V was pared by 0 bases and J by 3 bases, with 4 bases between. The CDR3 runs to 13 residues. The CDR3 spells CASSLARTDTQYF. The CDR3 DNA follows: TGTGCCAGCAGCTTAGCGCGAACAGATACGCAGTATTTT.

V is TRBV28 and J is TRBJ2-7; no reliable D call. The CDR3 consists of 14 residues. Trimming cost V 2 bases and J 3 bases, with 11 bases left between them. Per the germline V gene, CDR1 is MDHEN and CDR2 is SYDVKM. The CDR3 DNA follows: TGTGCCAGCAGTTTAGCCCTCTTCGGCTACGAGCAGTACTTC. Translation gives CASSLALFGYEQYF. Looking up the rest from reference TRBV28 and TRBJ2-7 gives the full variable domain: DVKVTQSSRYLVKRTGEKVFLECVQDMDHENMFWYRQDPGLGLRLIYFSYDVKMKEKGDIPEGYSVSREKKERFSLILESASTNQTSMYLCASSLALFGYEQYFGPGTRLTVT.

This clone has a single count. CDR3 amino acids: CASSLVEQYF. Here the CDR3 DNA reads TGTGCCAGCAGCTTAGTCGAGCAGTACTTC. The V gene is TRBV7-1, the J gene TRBJ2-7; D uncertain. TRBV7-1 is identified as an open reading frame with a role that is uncertain. This CDR3 has 10 residues. Trimming removed 4 bases at V and 6 bases at J, with 4 bases between.

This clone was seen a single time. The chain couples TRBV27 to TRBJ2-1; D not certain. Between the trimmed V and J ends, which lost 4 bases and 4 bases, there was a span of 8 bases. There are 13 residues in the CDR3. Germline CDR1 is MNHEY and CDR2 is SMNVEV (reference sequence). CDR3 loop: CASSSDAYNEQFF. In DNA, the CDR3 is TGTGCCAGCAGTTCGGACGCTTACAATGAGCAGTTCTTC.

The CDR3 here is CASSIRDYLTDTQYF. CDR3 DNA sequence: TGTGCCAGCAGCATCCGGGACTACCTCACAGATACGCAGTATTTT. The chain employs TRBV9 and TRBJ2-3, with TRBD2 matching over 7 bases. The junction had 7 bases not matched to a gene; V was cut back by 4 bases and J by 2 bases. The CDR3 sequence is 15 residues long. CDR1 and CDR2 (germline): SGDLS, YYNGEE.

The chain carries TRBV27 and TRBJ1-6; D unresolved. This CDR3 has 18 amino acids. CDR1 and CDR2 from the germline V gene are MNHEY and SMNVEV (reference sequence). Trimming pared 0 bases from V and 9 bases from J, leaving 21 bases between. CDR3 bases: TGTGCCAGCAGTTTATCAATCTCCTGGGAGGGCCACTCTTCACCCCTCCACTTT. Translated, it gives CASSLSISWEGHSSPLHF.

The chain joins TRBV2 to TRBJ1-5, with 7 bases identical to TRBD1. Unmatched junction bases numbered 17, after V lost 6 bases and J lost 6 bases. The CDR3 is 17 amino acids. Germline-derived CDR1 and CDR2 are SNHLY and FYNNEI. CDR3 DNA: TGTGCCAGCAGGGGGGCTACAGGGGCCGGGCGTAGTCAGCCCCAGCATTTT. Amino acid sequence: CASRGATGAGRSQPQHF. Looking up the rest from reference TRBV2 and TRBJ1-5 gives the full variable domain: EPEVTQTPSHQVTQMGQEVILRCVPISNHLYFYWYRQILGQKVEFLVSFYNNEISEKSEIFDDQFSVERPDGSNFTLKIRSTKLEDSAMYFCASRGATGAGRSQPQHFGDGTRLSIL.

The CDR3 DNA sequence: TGTGCCAGCAGTCCCGTTGGAGGGACCGGGGAGCTGTTTTTT. This translates into CASSPVGGTGELFF. The genes are TRBV27 and TRBJ2-2; a weak D match, TRBD2 (6 bases). Germline V gene sequence: CDR1 MNHEY, CDR2 SMNVEV (reference sequence). This CDR3 contains 14 residues. V was pared by 5 bases and J by 5 bases, with 12 bases between.

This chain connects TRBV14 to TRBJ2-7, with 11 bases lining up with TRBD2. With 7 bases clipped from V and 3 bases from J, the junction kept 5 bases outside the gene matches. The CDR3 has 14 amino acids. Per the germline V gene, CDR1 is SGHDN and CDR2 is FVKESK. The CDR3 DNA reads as TGTGCCAGCACCAATACTAGCGGGAGCTACGAGCAGTACTTC. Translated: CASTNTSGSYEQYF.

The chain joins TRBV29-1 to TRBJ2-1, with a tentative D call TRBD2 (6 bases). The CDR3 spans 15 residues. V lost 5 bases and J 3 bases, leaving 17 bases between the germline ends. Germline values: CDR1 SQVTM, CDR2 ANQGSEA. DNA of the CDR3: TGCAGCGTTCATGCTGTAGCGGCTATCTACAATGAGCAGTTCTTC. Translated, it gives CSVHAVAAIYNEQFF.

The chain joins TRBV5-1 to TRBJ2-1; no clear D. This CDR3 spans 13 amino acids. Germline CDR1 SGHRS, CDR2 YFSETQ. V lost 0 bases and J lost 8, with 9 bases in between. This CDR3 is CASSLGWKDEQFF. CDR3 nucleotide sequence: TGCGCCAGCAGCTTGGGTTGGAAAGATGAGCAGTTCTTC.

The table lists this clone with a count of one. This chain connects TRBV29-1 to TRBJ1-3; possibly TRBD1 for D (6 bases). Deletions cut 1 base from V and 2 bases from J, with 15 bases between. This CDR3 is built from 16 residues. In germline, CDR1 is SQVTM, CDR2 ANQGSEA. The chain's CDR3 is CSVEGLRGGTGNTIYF. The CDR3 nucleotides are TGCAGCGTTGAAGGACTCAGGGGAGGAACTGGAAACACCATATATTTT.

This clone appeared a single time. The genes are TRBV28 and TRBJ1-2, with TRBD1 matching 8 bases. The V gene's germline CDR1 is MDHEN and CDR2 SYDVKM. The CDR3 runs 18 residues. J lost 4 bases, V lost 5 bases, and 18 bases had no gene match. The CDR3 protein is CASSPPQTGTGGGYGYTF. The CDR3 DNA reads TGTGCCAGCAGTCCCCCCCAGACCGGGACAGGCGGCGGCTATGGCTACACCTTC.

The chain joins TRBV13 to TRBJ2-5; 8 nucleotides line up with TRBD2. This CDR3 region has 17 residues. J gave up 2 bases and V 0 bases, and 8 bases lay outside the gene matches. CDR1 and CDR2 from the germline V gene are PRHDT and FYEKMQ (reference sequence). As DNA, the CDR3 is TGTGCCAGCAGCTTAGGCCTTTTGCGGGAGGATCAAGAGACCCAGTACTTC. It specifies CASSLGLLREDQETQYF.

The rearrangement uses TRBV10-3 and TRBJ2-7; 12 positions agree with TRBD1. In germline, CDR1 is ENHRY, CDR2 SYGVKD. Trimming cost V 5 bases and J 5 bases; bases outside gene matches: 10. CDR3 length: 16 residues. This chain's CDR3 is CAISFAPGQGADEQYF. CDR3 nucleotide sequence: TGTGCCATCAGTTTTGCCCCGGGACAGGGGGCCGACGAGCAGTACTTC.

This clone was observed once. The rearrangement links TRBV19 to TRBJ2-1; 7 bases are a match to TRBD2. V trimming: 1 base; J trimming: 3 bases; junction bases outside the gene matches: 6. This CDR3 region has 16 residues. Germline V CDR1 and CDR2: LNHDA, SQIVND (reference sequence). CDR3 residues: CASSIATGGFYNEQFF. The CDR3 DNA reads TGTGCCAGTAGTATAGCTACGGGAGGCTTCTACAATGAGCAGTTCTTC.

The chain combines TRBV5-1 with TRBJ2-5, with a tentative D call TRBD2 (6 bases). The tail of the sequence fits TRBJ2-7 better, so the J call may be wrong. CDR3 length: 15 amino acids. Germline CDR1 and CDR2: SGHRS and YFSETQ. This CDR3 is CASSFWGGHTYEQYF. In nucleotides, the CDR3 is TGCGCCAGCAGCTTTTGGGGAGGCCATACCTACGAGCAGTACTTC.

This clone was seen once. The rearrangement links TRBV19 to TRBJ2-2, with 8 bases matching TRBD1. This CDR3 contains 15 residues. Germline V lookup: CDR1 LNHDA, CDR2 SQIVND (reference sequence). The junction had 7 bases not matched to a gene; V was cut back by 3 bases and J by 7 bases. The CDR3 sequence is CASSMGQALGGELFF. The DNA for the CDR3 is TGTGCCAGTAGTATGGGACAGGCCCTTGGCGGGGAGCTGTTTTTT.

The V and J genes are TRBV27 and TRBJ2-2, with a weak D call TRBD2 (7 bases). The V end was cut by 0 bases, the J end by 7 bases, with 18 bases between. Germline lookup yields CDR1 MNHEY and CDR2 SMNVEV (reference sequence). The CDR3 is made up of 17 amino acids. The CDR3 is CASSLSSWGLADGELFF. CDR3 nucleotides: TGTGCCAGCAGTTTATCGTCGTGGGGGCTAGCGGACGGGGAGCTGTTTTTT.

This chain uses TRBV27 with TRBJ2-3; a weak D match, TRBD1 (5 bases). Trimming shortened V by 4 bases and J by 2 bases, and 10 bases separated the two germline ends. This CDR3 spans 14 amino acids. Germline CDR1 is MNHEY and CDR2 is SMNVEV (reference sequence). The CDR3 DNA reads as TGTGCCAGCAGTTCTCCAGGGTACACAGATACGCAGTATTTT. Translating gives CASSSPGYTDTQYF.

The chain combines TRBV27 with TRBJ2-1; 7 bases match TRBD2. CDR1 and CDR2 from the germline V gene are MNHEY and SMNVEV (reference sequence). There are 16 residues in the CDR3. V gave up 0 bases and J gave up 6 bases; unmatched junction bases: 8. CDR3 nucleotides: TGTGCCAGCAGTTTATCGGGGGGAGGGAATCCCAATGAGCAGTTCTTC. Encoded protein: CASSLSGGGNPNEQFF.

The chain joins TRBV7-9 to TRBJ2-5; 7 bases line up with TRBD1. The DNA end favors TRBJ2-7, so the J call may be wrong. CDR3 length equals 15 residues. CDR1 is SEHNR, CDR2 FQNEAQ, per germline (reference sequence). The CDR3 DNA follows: TGTGCCAGCAGCTCTGGACAGGCCCTACCCTACGAGCAGTACTTC. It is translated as CASSSGQALPYEQYF.

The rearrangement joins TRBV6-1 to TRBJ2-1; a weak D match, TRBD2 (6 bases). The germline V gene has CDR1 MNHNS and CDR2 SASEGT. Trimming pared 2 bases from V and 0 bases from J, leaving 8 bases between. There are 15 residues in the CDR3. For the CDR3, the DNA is TGTGCCAGCAGTGAATGGGAGGTCTCCTACAATGAGCAGTTCTTC. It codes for CASSEWEVSYNEQFF.